These T cell receptor beta chains were read from a single sample in a study of long-term antiretroviral therapy in people with HIV. Libraries were prepared by immunoSEQ multiplex PCR; TCRdb keeps only in-frame clonotypes and omits some of them. The table has roughly 30,000 clones, roughly 94% seen once. Material: unsorted PBMCs, obtained 5.3 years after starting antiretroviral therapy. The receptors originated from a man aged 50-59 years with HIV. CDR3s include the opening cysteine and the closing phenylalanine or tryptophan. A D gene is named only where the DNA matches it firmly. Where a row states a size, it is once, few, many or the class of an expanded clone; other rows omit it.

clone_size | j_call | v_call | d_call | cdr3_nt | cdr3_aa
NA | TRBJ2-1 | TRBV4-1 | NA | TGCGCCAGCAGCCAAGAAGAGGCCCCCTACAATGAGCAGTTCTTC | CASSQEEAPYNEQFF
once | TRBJ2-3 | TRBV19 | NA | TGTGCCAGTAGTATTAGTCAGGGAGGTTTATGGTATTTT | CASSISQGGLWYF
NA | TRBJ1-2 | TRBV30 | NA | TGTGCCTGGAGTCTGGATCCTAACTATGGCTACACCTTC | CAWSLDPNYGYTF
once | TRBJ2-2 | TRBV13 | TRBD1 | TGTGCCAGCAGCTTATCCCAGGGGGATACCGGGGAGCTGTTTTTT | CASSLSQGDTGELFF
NA | TRBJ2-7 | TRBV25-1 | NA | TGTGCCAGCAGTGACTACGAGCAGTACTTC | CASSDYEQYF
once | TRBJ2-3 | TRBV6-5 | NA | TGTGCCAGCAGTTACTCGAATTCACCAGATACGCAGTATTTT | CASSYSNSPDTQYF
NA | TRBJ1-5 | TRBV5-8 | TRBD1 | TGTGCCAGCAGCCCCGGGACAGGGGGCTTCAATCAGCCCCAGCATTTT | CASSPGTGGFNQPQHF
NA | TRBJ2-7 | TRBV7-2 | NA | TGTGCCAGCAGCTTAGCGGCCGGGAGTGAGCAGTACTTC | CASSLAAGSEQYF
NA | TRBJ2-5 | TRBV2 | TRBD1 | TGTGCCAGCAGATCCTACAGGGGTGTGGGGCAAGAGACCCAGTACTTC | CASRSYRGVGQETQYF
NA | TRBJ1-5 | TRBV6-1 | NA | TGTGCCAGCAGTGAAGTTGCGGGGGGCAGGCAGCCCCAGCATTTT | CASSEVAGGRQPQHF
NA | TRBJ2-7 | TRBV6-6 | NA | TGTGCCAGCCGCCCAGGGGGGAGCTCCTCCTACGAGCAGTACTTC | CASRPGGSSSYEQYF
NA | TRBJ1-2 | TRBV6-1 | NA | TGTGCCAGCAATAAGTATAGCTATGGCTACACCTTC | CASNKYSYGYTF
once | TRBJ2-3 | TRBV25-1 | TRBD2 | TGTGCCAGCAGTGAATTTCTAGCGGGGGGCGCAGATACGCAGTATTTT | CASSEFLAGGADTQYF
NA | TRBJ2-7 | TRBV5-1 | TRBD2 | TGCGCCAGCAGCCCACGGACTAGCGGGGACCCGTACGAGCAGTACTTC | CASSPRTSGDPYEQYF
NA | TRBJ2-3 | TRBV7-2 | NA | TGTGCCAGCAGCTACGACAGCCTCACAGATACGCAGTATTTT | CASSYDSLTDTQYF
once | TRBJ2-3 | TRBV15 | NA | TGTGCCACCAGCAGCAGGGACGGATCTAGCACAGATACGCAGTATTTT | CATSSRDGSSTDTQYF